This paragraph reports one TCR beta chain. The antigen is undetermined. The CDR3 has 15 residues. J was trimmed by 2 bases and V by 6 bases; bases with no gene match: 8. CDR1 MNHNS and CDR2 SASEGT come from the germline V gene. TCR beta CDR3 region amplification was performed from RNA transcripts. First-round RT-PCR of the TCR CDR3 relied on the HTBI primer set. MiXCR, run by TCRdb on the multiplex PCR reads, gives a single entry per CDR3 protein. The sample has fewer than 550,000 distinct CDR3 sequences; 15% to 19% are singletons. Diagnoses were established using clinical symptoms, serum thyroxine and TRAb, thyroid ultrasound and orbital computed tomography. The data originate from a study of T cells in Graves' hyperthyroidism and ophthalmopathy. General study points: Blood also carried most thyroid clonotypes expanded above 0.001.

This receptor was identified in a woman younger than 35 with Graves' hyperthyroidism. Sequencing used blood. This chain uses TRBV6-1 with TRBJ2-7; 9 nucleotides match TRBD2. The DNA for the CDR3 is TGTGCCAGCAGATTTTTAGCGGGAGACCCCTACGAGCAGTACTTC. Amino acids: CASRFLAGDPYEQYF.